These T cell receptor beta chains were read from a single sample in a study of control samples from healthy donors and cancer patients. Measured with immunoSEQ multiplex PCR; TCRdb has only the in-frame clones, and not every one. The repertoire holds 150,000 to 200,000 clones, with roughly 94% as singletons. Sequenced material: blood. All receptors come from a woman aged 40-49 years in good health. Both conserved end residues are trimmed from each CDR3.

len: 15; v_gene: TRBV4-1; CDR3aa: ASSQKPWTYGDEKLF
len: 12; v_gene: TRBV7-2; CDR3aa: ASNEGGARVGYT
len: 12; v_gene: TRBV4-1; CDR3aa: ASSRNLGHFEAF
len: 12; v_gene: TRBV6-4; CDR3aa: ASSLGTGVARQF
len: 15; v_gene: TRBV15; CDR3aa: ATSRDLDGTGKETQY
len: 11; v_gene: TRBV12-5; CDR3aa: ASGLGGFGEAF
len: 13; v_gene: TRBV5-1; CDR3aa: ASGGDRGAGYGYT
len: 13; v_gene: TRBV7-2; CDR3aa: ASSFKGGISYEQY
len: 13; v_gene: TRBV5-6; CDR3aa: ASSRTGTYVAGAF
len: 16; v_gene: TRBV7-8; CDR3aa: ASSPRQIKSSGANVLT